This T cell receptor beta chain originates from a study of blood T cells in healthy people across ages. This clonotype has only a few counts. Its antigen is undetermined. The study, taken as a whole, reports: CMV status of donors was unknown, possibly confounding expanded clonotype changes. Diversity was higher, and naive CD4+ cells more numerous, in long-lived donors than in aged donors.

The CDR3 has 14 residues. The germline V gene encodes CDR1 SEHNR and CDR2 FQNEAQ (reference sequence). V trimming: 5 bases; J trimming: 6 bases; junction bases outside the gene matches: 6. PBMCs were isolated at a quantity of at least 6 million per sample. Total RNA extracted from each sample amounted to at least 6 micrograms. Next came a second PCR, run for roughly 6 to 11 cycles, which used a sample-barcoded 5' primer along with a J-beta primer mix. Each CDR3 protein gets one entry after TCRdb re-called the 5' RACE reads with MiXCR. The sample lists a few hundred thousand distinct CDR3 sequences; 25% to 30% were seen once.

Specimen: blood. The chain combines TRBV7-9 with TRBJ2-5; TRBD2 matches 10 bases. The origin of this receptor is a woman between 65 and 79 years old in good health. The CDR3 bases are TGTGCCAGCAGCCCTGGACTAGCGGATAAGACCCAGTACTTC. Its protein product is CASSPGLADKTQYF. Combining the CDR3 with reference TRBV7-9 and TRBJ2-5 gives the whole variable domain DTGVSQNPRHKITKRGQNVTFRCDPISEHNRLYWYRQTLGQGPEFLTYFQNEAQLEKSRLLSDRFSAERPKGSFSTLEIQRTEQGDSAMYLCASSPGLADKTQYFGPGTRLLVL.